The 28 T cell receptor beta chains in this list originate from one sample, sequenced in a study of blood T cell repertoires in COVID-19. Sequenced by immunoSEQ multiplex PCR; TCRdb stores in-frame clones only, minus some. This table has about 68,000 clones, approximately 86% appearing once. The source material was peripheral blood. The receptors were sampled from a woman aged 55-69 years with acute or convalescent COVID-19.

This clone was counted a few times. The chain employs TRBV5-5 and TRBJ1-4; 7 bases line up with TRBD1. Germline lookup yields CDR1 SGHKS and CDR2 YYEKEE (reference sequence). This CDR3 is 15 amino acids long. V lost 0 bases to trimming and J lost 8 bases; unmatched junction nucleotides: 7. CDR3 loop: CASSLGPGGYEKLFF. In DNA, the CDR3 is TGTGCCAGCAGCTTGGGGCCAGGGGGGTACGAAAAACTGTTTTTT.

This chain joins TRBV15 and TRBJ1-5, with D possibly being TRBD1 (6 bases). There are 14 residues in the CDR3. V lost 10 bases, J lost 3 bases, and 16 bases lay in between. Germline V gives CDR1 LNHNV, CDR2 YYDKDF (reference sequence). This CDR3 is CAISGAVNNQPQHF. The CDR3 nucleotides read TGTGCCATCTCAGGGGCGGTCAACAATCAGCCCCAGCATTTT.

The rearrangement links TRBV27 to TRBJ1-2, with D maybe TRBD1 (5 bases). V was shortened by 4 bases and J by 8 bases, with 20 bases between the two germline ends. Germline CDR1 is MNHEY and CDR2 is SMNVEV (reference sequence). This CDR3 has 15 amino acids. The CDR3, as DNA: TGTGCCAGCAGTTACCGCGGGACTCCTGCACGGGGCTACACCTTC. Protein product: CASSYRGTPARGYTF.

This sequence joins TRBV3-1 (or the pseudogene TRBV3-2) and TRBJ1-3, with 10 nucleotides matching TRBD1. Trimming took 3 bases from V and 4 from J; bases not matched to a gene: 12. The length of the CDR3 is 18 residues. CDR1 LGHDT and CDR2 YNNKEL come from the germline V gene (reference sequence). The CDR3 is CASSQSRDRGTRGNTIYF. As DNA, the CDR3 is TGTGCCAGCAGCCAGTCCCGGGACAGGGGAACGAGAGGAAACACCATATATTTT.

The chain links TRBV5-1 to TRBJ2-7; D not certain. The CDR3 has 13 amino acids. Trimming shortened V by 0 bases and J by 2 bases, and 6 bases separated the two germline ends. The V gene's germline CDR1 is SGHRS and CDR2 YFSETQ. The CDR3 loop is CASSLDSPYEQYF. CDR3 nucleotides: TGCGCCAGCAGCTTGGACAGTCCCTACGAGCAGTACTTC.

With respect to this clone: The junction shows a germline mismatch at one end, possibly a read error. This chain links TRBV19 with TRBJ1-1; 10 bases align to TRBD1. From germline, CDR1 is LNHDA and CDR2 SQIVND (reference sequence). This CDR3 region has 17 residues. This chain's CDR3 is CASSQRRTGGMKTEAFF. The CDR3 DNA is TGTGCCAGTAGCCAGAGACGGACAGGGGGGATGAAGACTGAAGCTTTCTTT.

This chain links TRBV12-3 or TRBV12-4 with TRBJ1-2; D ambiguous. This CDR3 comprises 13 residues. Between the trimmed V and J ends, which lost 4 bases and 2 bases, there was a span of 8 bases. The CDR3 loop reads CASSSTENYGYTF. The CDR3 DNA reads as TGTGCCAGCAGTTCCACAGAGAACTATGGCTACACCTTC.

The genes are TRBV6-5 and TRBJ1-1; D unresolved. The CDR3 length is 12 residues. Germline-derived CDR1 and CDR2 are MNHEY and SVGAGI. V was cut by 6 bases and J by 3 bases, with 8 bases left in between. The CDR3 sequence is CASSTSYTEAFF. The CDR3 coding sequence is TGTGCCAGCAGCACATCGTACACTGAAGCTTTCTTT.

The V and J genes are TRBV5-1 and TRBJ2-3, with a weak D call TRBD2 (7 bases). Trimming pared 7 bases from V and 6 bases from J, leaving 15 bases between. This CDR3 is built from 13 residues. Germline CDR1 SGHRS, CDR2 YFSETQ. The CDR3 region has the DNA TGCGCCAGCTCCGAGGGGGGGGCCGATACGCAGTATTTT. This gives the protein CASSEGGADTQYF.

This clone appeared a single time. The chain has TRBV19 and TRBJ2-1, with 10 bases identical to TRBD1. This CDR3 is built from 13 residues. Looked up from germline, CDR1 is LNHDA and CDR2 is SQIVND (reference sequence). Trimming at V came to 5 bases and at J to 8 bases, leaving 3 bases not matched to a gene. CDR3 loop: CASSGDRGHEQFF. Here the CDR3 DNA reads TGTGCCAGTAGTGGGGACAGGGGCCATGAGCAGTTCTTC. Full variable domain (missing parts from reference TRBV19 and TRBJ2-1): DGGITQSPKYLFRKEGQNVTLSCEQNLNHDAMYWYRQDPGQGLRLIYYSQIVNDFQKGDIAEGYSVSREKKESFPLTVTSAQKNPTAFYLCASSGDRGHEQFFGPGTRLTVL.

The chain uses TRBV29-1 and TRBJ1-2; 9 bases map to TRBD1. Trimming at V came to 7 bases and at J to 2 bases, leaving 5 bases not matched to a gene. This CDR3 spans 13 amino acids. In germline, CDR1 is SQVTM, CDR2 ANQGSEA. CDR3 sequence (DNA): TGCAGCGCTCAGGGACAGGGAAACTATGGCTACACCTTC. It codes for CSAQGQGNYGYTF. Together with reference TRBV29-1 and TRBJ1-2, the CDR3 gives the full variable domain: SAVISQKPSRDICQRGTSLTIQCQVDSQVTMMFWYRQQPGQSLTLIATANQGSEATYESGFVIDKFPISRPNLTFSTLTVSNMSPEDSSIYLCSAQGQGNYGYTFGSGTRLTVV.

The chain links TRBV3-1 (or the pseudogene TRBV3-2) to TRBJ1-1, with D tentatively TRBD1 (5 bases). This CDR3 contains 14 residues. V shed 0 bases and J shed 9 bases, with 14 bases lying between them. Germline loops: CDR1 LGHDT, CDR2 YNNKEL (reference sequence). CDR3 protein: CASSQDQGRSKAFF. CDR3 bases: TGTGCCAGCAGCCAAGATCAGGGCAGGAGCAAAGCTTTCTTT.

The rearrangement joins TRBV28 to TRBJ1-3; 8 positions agree with TRBD1. The CDR3 covers 14 residues. From germline, CDR1 is MDHEN and CDR2 SYDVKM. Trimming removed 7 bases from V and 4 bases from J; junction bases left unmatched: 6. The CDR3 protein is CASNRQGMGNTIYF. The CDR3 DNA is TGTGCCAGCAATCGACAGGGGATGGGAAACACCATATATTTT.

This clone has more than one count but fewer than ten. The genes are TRBV12-3 or TRBV12-4 and TRBJ1-1, with D hard to call. Between the trimmed V and J ends, which lost 3 bases and 7 bases, there was a span of 9 bases. There are 12 residues in the CDR3. CDR3 residues: CASSLYGSEAFF. CDR3 nucleotide sequence: TGTGCCAGCAGTTTGTACGGGAGTGAAGCTTTCTTT.

J is TRBJ2-7 and V is TRBV5-4, with 9 bases identical to TRBD2. The junction had 8 bases not matched to a gene; V was cut back by 1 base and J by 3 bases. Germline V gives CDR1 SGHNT, CDR2 YYREEE (reference sequence). CDR3 length: 16 amino acids. CDR3 loop: CASSLLPLAGNYEQYF. CDR3 nucleotide sequence: TGTGCCAGCAGCTTGCTCCCACTAGCGGGTAACTACGAGCAGTACTTC.

J is TRBJ1-6 and V is TRBV7-2; TRBD1 matches at 11 bases. The CDR3 contains 16 residues. With V trimmed by 1 base and J by 9 bases, 5 bases remained unmatched. Germline values: CDR1 SGHTA, CDR2 FQGNSA. CDR3 nucleotides: TGTGCCAGCAGCTTAGGGGCCGGGACAGGGGGTTCACCCCTCCACTTT. Its translation: CASSLGAGTGGSPLHF. The whole variable domain, filled in from reference TRBV7-2 and TRBJ1-6, reads GAGVSQSPSNKVTEKGKDVELRCDPISGHTALYWYRQSLGQGLEFLIYFQGNSAPDKSGLPSDRFSAERTGGSVSTLTIQRTQQEDSAVYLCASSLGAGTGGSPLHFGNGTRLTVT.

This rearrangement joins TRBV6-5 to TRBJ1-2; TRBD1 agrees at 10 bases. Germline-derived CDR1 and CDR2 are MNHEY and SVGAGI. Trimming removed 5 bases from V and 4 bases from J; junction bases left unmatched: 1. CDR3 size: 13 residues. This CDR3 reads CASSRDRGYGYTF. For the CDR3, the DNA is TGTGCCAGCAGTAGGGACAGGGGCTATGGCTACACCTTC.

The rearrangement uses TRBV7-9 and TRBJ2-1, with D possibly matching TRBD2 (5 bases). Germline loops: CDR1 SEHNR, CDR2 FQNEAQ (reference sequence). V was shortened by 0 bases and J by 5 bases, with 17 bases between the two germline ends. The length of the CDR3 is 17 residues. The CDR3 region is CASSLARRGSANNEQFF. The CDR3 nucleotides read TGTGCCAGCAGCTTAGCCCGTCGTGGGAGCGCGAACAATGAGCAGTTCTTC. The full variable domain, completed using reference TRBV7-9 and TRBJ2-1, is DTGVSQNPRHKITKRGQNVTFRCDPISEHNRLYWYRQTLGQGPEFLTYFQNEAQLEKSRLLSDRFSAERPKGSFSTLEIQRTEQGDSAMYLCASSLARRGSANNEQFFGPGTRLTVL.

The chain uses TRBV6-1 and TRBJ1-2; no definite D call. V was shortened by 5 bases and J by 4 bases, with 8 bases between the two germline ends. Germline CDR1 and CDR2: MNHNS and SASEGT. The CDR3 length is 12 residues. CDR3 amino acids: CASSLRSYGYTF. In DNA form, the CDR3 reads TGTGCCAGCAGTCTTAGATCCTATGGCTACACCTTC.

The chain employs TRBV5-8 and TRBJ1-3; D gene uncertain. V was pared by 5 bases and J by 0 bases, with 12 bases between. This CDR3 region has 15 residues. CDR1 and CDR2 (germline): SGHTS, YDEGEE. The CDR3 nucleotides read TGTGCCAGCAGTGCCAAACACCTCTCTGGAAACACCATATATTTT. It translates to CASSAKHLSGNTIYF.

The chain has TRBV3-1 (or the pseudogene TRBV3-2) and TRBJ2-1, with TRBD2 as a possible D gene (5 bases). The germline CDR1 and CDR2 sequences are LGHDT and YNNKEL (reference sequence). The CDR3 totals 13 residues. V gave up 1 base and J gave up 7 bases, with 8 bases separating them. The CDR3 DNA is TGTGCCAGCAGCCAAGGGCCGGGGAATGAGCAGTTCTTC. Its protein product is CASSQGPGNEQFF.

The J gene is TRBJ1-5, the V gene TRBV27; unclear D gene. Trimming took 6 bases from V and 5 from J, leaving 20 bases between them. Germline assignment: CDR1 MNHEY and CDR2 SMNVEV (reference sequence). The CDR3 covers 16 residues. DNA of the CDR3: TGTGCCAGCAGCCCGGTCGAATCGCGGGGAGATCAGCCCCAGCATTTT. Translating it yields CASSPVESRGDQPQHF.

The rearrangement links TRBV7-6 to TRBJ2-5; 10 nucleotides match TRBD2. With V trimmed by 2 bases and J by 1 base, 4 bases remained unmatched. The CDR3 is made up of 16 amino acids. From germline, CDR1 is SGHVS and CDR2 FNYEAQ. CDR3 DNA: TGTGCCAGCAGCTTAAGAGCGGGGGGGCCCCAAGAGACCCAGTACTTC. Protein: CASSLRAGGPQETQYF. Combining the CDR3 with reference TRBV7-6 and TRBJ2-5 gives the whole variable domain GAGVSQSPRYKVTKRGQDVALRCDPISGHVSLYWYRQALGQGPEFLTYFNYEAQQDKSGLPNDRFSAERPEGSISTLTIQRTEQRDSAMYRCASSLRAGGPQETQYFGPGTRLLVL.

This clone was observed once. This sequence joins TRBV5-5 and TRBJ2-1, with TRBD2 identical over 12 bases. This CDR3 is built from 15 residues. Germline CDR1 and CDR2: SGHKS and YYEKEE (reference sequence). V dropped 3 bases and J dropped 7; count of bases not matched to a gene: 5. The CDR3 sequence is CASSWRTSGMNEQFF. The DNA for the CDR3 is TGTGCCAGCAGCTGGAGGACTAGCGGGATGAATGAGCAGTTCTTC.

This chain joins TRBV13 and TRBJ2-3; D is unclear. The V gene's germline CDR1 is PRHDT and CDR2 FYEKMQ (reference sequence). The V end was cut by 5 bases, the J end by 2 bases, with 11 bases between. This CDR3 region has 14 residues. This CDR3 is CASSHIIHTDTQYF. The DNA for the CDR3 is TGTGCCAGCAGCCACATAATCCACACAGATACGCAGTATTTT.

The genes are TRBV27 and TRBJ1-1, with 7 bases aligning to TRBD1. The CDR3 is 15 residues long. Germline V gives CDR1 MNHEY, CDR2 SMNVEV (reference sequence). J lost 0 bases, V lost 6 bases, and 7 bases had no gene match. The CDR3 region has the DNA TGTGCCAGCAGGACTAAGGGACAGCTGAACACTGAAGCTTTCTTT. It encodes CASRTKGQLNTEAFF.

The rearrangement links TRBV19 to TRBJ1-3; 8 bases match TRBD1. CDR3 size: 14 residues. Losses at the gene ends were 8 bases for V and 2 bases for J; bases not matched to a gene: 5. Germline V gene sequence: CDR1 LNHDA, CDR2 SQIVND (reference sequence). CDR3 residues: CASVRGPAGNTIYF. For the CDR3, the DNA is TGTGCCAGTGTCAGGGGGCCCGCTGGAAACACCATATATTTT.

In this sample, this clone turned up a few times. CDR3 bases: TGTGCCACCAGCAGAAAAGGACTAGCGGCAAGAAGCCAAGAGACCCAGTACTTC. Translated, it gives CATSRKGLAARSQETQYF. The gene calls are TRBV15 and TRBJ2-5; TRBD2 matches 10 bases. The V segment lost 2 bases and the J segment 1 base; nucleotides outside the gene matches: 10. This CDR3 has 18 amino acids. CDR1 is LNHNV and CDR2 is YYDKDF in the germline V gene (reference sequence).